These 11 T cell receptor beta chains were sequenced from one sample in a study of Ad26.COV2.S vaccination and SARS-CoV-2 variants. Regarding treatment: approximately 18 received Ad26.COV2.S at low or high dose, single or two shots; roughly five received placebo; per-sample allocation not given. Sample collection was performed on day 63 after the first vaccine or placebo injection. Profiled with immunoSEQ multiplex PCR; TCRdb holds only in-frame clones, not every one. The data hold roughly 300,000 clones, with about 89% observed a single time. The sequenced sample was peripheral blood, obtained in a trial of Ad26.COV2.S vaccine versus placebo. Source of these receptors: a person between 18 and 65 years old who received the Ad26.COV2.S COVID-19 vaccine or a placebo.

The rearrangement uses TRBV7-9 and TRBJ2-1; the D is unclear. V lost 1 base to trimming and J lost 7 bases, with 5 bases between them. Germline CDR1 SEHNR, CDR2 FQNEAQ (reference sequence). The CDR3 consists of 12 residues. CDR3 amino acids: CASSLDGNEQFF. The CDR3 bases are TGTGCCAGCAGCTTAGATGGGAATGAGCAGTTCTTC.

The chain has TRBV15 and TRBJ2-3; 10 bases fit TRBD1. The CDR3 has 19 amino acids. Germline-derived CDR1 and CDR2 are LNHNV and YYDKDF (reference sequence). J lost 0 bases, V lost 10 bases, and 19 bases had no gene match. CDR3 in amino acids: CAIPPQTGGPDYSTDTQYF. DNA of the CDR3: TGTGCCATTCCACCGCAGACAGGGGGCCCAGACTATAGCACAGATACGCAGTATTTT.

This chain uses TRBV7-9 with TRBJ1-1, with D possibly matching TRBD1 (6 bases). Trimming pared 4 bases from V and 5 bases from J, leaving 11 bases between. Germline assignment: CDR1 SEHNR and CDR2 FQNEAQ (reference sequence). This CDR3 has 13 amino acids. DNA for the CDR3: TGTGCCAGCAGCTCATTAGGGGGGACTGAAGCTTTCTTT. Its protein is CASSSLGGTEAFF.

This chain connects TRBV3-1 (or the pseudogene TRBV3-2) to TRBJ2-1; D is perhaps TRBD1 (5 bases). The germline CDR1 and CDR2 sequences are LGHDT and YNNKEL (reference sequence). Trimming took 0 bases from V and 9 from J, leaving 12 bases between them. CDR3 length equals 14 residues. CDR3 DNA sequence: TGTGCCAGCAGCCAAGACTCAGGGTCGTCTGAGCAGTTCTTC. As protein: CASSQDSGSSEQFF.

V usage is TRBV5-1 and J usage is TRBJ2-1; 7 bases map to TRBD1. V lost 2 bases, J lost 2 bases, and 7 bases stayed unmatched. This CDR3 contains 16 residues. From germline, CDR1 is SGHRS and CDR2 YFSETQ. The CDR3 region has the DNA TGCGCCAGCAGCTTCTTTGGACAGGTAACCTACAATGAGCAGTTCTTC. Its protein is CASSFFGQVTYNEQFF.

This clone appeared a single time. The chain has TRBV10-2 and TRBJ1-5, with D possibly TRBD1 on 6 matching bases. The CDR3 has 15 residues. Germline V gene data show CDR1 as WSHSY and CDR2 as SAAADI. Trimming removed 10 bases from V and 1 base from J, with 17 bases in between. The CDR3 DNA sequence: TGCGCCACCAAAGGGGGGCGGAACAGCAATCAGCCCCAGCATTTT. Amino acid sequence: CATKGGRNSNQPQHF.

J is TRBJ2-3 and V is TRBV12-3 or TRBV12-4; D uncertain. The CDR3 is made up of 12 amino acids. Between the trimmed V and J ends, which lost 3 bases and 0 bases, there was a span of 1 base. The CDR3 bases are TGTGCCAGCAGTTTCAGCACAGATACGCAGTATTTT. Protein sequence: CASSFSTDTQYF.

This chain joins TRBV5-1 and TRBJ1-1; D is undetermined. The CDR3 totals 12 residues. CDR1 SGHRS and CDR2 YFSETQ come from the germline V gene. V was clipped by 5 bases and J by 5 bases, with 10 bases between them. DNA of the CDR3: TGCGCCAGCAGGGACCCTTTGACTGAAGCTTTCTTT. Translating gives CASRDPLTEAFF.

The chain recombines TRBV4-1 with TRBJ2-1, with TRBD1 matching over 8 bases. V lost 1 base to trimming and J lost 0 bases; unmatched junction nucleotides: 2. Germline CDR1 reads MGHRA; CDR2 reads YSYEKL. CDR3 size: 16 residues. Here the CDR3 DNA reads TGCGCCAGCAGCCAAGGGGACAGGCGCTCCTACAATGAGCAGTTCTTC. Its translation: CASSQGDRRSYNEQFF.

This sequence joins TRBV10-2 and TRBJ1-1, with unresolved D. The V gene's germline CDR1 is WSHSY and CDR2 SAAADI. V was cut by 1 base and J by 5 bases, with 8 bases left in between. The CDR3 loop spans 13 amino acids. CDR3: CASSEWRETEAFF. CDR3 nucleotides: TGCGCCAGCAGTGAGTGGCGAGAAACTGAAGCTTTCTTT.

The V gene is TRBV7-9, the J gene TRBJ1-1; D is perhaps TRBD1 (5 bases). The germline V gene encodes CDR1 SEHNR and CDR2 FQNEAQ (reference sequence). Trimming pared 7 bases from V and 3 bases from J, leaving 18 bases between. The length of the CDR3 is 15 residues. CDR3 in amino acids: CASTPFWTTDTEAFF. Here the CDR3 DNA reads TGTGCCAGCACCCCGTTTTGGACGACAGACACTGAAGCTTTCTTT.